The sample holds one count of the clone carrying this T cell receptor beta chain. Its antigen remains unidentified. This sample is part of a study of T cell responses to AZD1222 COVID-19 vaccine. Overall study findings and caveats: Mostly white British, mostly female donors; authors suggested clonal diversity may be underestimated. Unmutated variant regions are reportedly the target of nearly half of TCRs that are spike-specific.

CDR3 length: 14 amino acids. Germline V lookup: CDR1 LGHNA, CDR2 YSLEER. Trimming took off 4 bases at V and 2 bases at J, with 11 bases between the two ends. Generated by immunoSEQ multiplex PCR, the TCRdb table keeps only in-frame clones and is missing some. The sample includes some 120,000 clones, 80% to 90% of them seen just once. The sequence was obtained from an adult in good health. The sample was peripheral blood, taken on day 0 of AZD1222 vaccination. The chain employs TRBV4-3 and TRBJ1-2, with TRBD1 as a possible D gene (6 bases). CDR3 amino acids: CASSRTAGNYGYTF. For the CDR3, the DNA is TGCGCCAGCAGCCGGACAGCCGGCAACTATGGCTACACCTTC.